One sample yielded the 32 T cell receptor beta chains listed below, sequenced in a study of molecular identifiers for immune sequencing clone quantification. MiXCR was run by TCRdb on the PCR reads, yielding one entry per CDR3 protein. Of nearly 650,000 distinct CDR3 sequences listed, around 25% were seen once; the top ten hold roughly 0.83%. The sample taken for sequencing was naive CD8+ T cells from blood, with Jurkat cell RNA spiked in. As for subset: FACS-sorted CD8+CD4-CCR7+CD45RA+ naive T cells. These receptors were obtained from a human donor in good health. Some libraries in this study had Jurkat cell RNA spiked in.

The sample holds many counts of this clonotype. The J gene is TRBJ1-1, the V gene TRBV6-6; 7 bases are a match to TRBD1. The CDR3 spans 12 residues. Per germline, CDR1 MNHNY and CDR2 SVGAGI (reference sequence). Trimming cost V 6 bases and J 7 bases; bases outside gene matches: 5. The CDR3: CASRGQAYEAFF. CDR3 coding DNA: TGTGCCAGCAGAGGACAGGCCTATGAAGCTTTCTTT.

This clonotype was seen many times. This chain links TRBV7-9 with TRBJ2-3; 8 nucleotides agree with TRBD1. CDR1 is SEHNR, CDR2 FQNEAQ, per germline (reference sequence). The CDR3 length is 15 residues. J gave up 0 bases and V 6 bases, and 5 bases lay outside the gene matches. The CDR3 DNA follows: TGTGCCAGCAGATCGGGACAGGTTAGCACAGATACGCAGTATTTT. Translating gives CASRSGQVSTDTQYF.

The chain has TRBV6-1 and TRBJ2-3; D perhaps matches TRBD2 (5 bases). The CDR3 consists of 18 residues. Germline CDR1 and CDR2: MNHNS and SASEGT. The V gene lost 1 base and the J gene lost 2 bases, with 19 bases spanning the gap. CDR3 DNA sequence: TGTGCCAGCAGTGAAGGGACTGTCACCCCCCCTTTCACAGATACGCAGTATTTT. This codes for CASSEGTVTPPFTDTQYF.

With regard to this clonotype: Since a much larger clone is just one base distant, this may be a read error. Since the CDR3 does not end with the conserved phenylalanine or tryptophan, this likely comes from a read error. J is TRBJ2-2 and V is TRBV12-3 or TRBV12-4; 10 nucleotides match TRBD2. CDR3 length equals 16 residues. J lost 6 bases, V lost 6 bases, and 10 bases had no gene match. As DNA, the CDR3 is TGTGCCAGCAGCCCTCCGACTAGCGGGCTATCCGGGGAGCTGTTTTTA. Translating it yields CASSPPTSGLSGELFL.

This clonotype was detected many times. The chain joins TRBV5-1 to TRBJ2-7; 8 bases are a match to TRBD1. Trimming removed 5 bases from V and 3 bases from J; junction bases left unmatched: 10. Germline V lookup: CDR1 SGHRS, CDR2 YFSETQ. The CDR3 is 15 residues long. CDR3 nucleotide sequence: TGCGCCAGCAGATCCGACAGGGGTTTATACTACGAGCAGTACTTC. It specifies CASRSDRGLYYEQYF.

CDR3 coding DNA: TGTGCCAGCAGCTTAGGGACCCAGGGGCCTAGCACAGATACGCAGTATTTT. It is translated as CASSLGTQGPSTDTQYF. The rearrangement links TRBV11-3 to TRBJ2-3; D possibly corresponds to TRBD1 (6 bases). V lost 1 base to trimming and J lost 0 bases, with 14 bases between them. This CDR3 region has 17 residues. Germline V gene sequence: CDR1 SGHNT, CDR2 YENEEA.

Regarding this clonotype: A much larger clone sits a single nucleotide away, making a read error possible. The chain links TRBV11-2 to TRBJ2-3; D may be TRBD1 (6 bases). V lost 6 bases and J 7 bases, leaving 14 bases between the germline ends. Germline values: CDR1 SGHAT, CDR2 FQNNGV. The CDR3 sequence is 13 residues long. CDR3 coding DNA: TGTGCCAGCAGAGACAGGTTTTCGAATACGCAGTATTTT. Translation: CASRDRFSNTQYF.

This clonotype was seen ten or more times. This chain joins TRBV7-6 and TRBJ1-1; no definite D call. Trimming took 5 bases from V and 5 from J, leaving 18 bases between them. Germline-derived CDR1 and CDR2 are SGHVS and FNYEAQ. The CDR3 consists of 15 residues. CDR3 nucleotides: TGTGCCAGCAGCGATGGGGTTGGCGCGAATACTGAAGCTTTCTTT. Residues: CASSDGVGANTEAFF. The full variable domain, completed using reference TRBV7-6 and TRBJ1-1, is GAGVSQSPRYKVTKRGQDVALRCDPISGHVSLYWYRQALGQGPEFLTYFNYEAQQDKSGLPNDRFSAERPEGSISTLTIQRTEQRDSAMYRCASSDGVGANTEAFFGQGTRLTVV.

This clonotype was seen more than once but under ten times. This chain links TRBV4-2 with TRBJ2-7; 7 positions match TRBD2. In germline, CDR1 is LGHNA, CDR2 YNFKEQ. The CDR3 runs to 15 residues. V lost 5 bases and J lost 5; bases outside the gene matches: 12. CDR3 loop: CASSGLAGVSHEQYF. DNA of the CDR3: TGTGCCAGCAGCGGCCTCGCGGGAGTTTCCCACGAGCAGTACTTC.

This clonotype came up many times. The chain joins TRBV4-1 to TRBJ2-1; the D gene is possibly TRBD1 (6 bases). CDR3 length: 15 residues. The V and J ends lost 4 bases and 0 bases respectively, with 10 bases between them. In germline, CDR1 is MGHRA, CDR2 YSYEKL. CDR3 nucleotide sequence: TGCGCCAGCAGCCCCTGGACAGCCTCCTACAATGAGCAGTTCTTC. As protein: CASSPWTASYNEQFF.

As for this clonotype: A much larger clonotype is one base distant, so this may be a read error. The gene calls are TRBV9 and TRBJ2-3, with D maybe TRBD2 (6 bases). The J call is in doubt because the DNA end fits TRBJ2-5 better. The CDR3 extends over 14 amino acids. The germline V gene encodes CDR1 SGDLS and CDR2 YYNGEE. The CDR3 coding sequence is TGTGCCAGCAGCGTAGTTGACAGCGCGGGGCCCCAGTACTTC. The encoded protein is CASSVVDSAGPQYF.

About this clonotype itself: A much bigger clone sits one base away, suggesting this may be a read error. CDR3 in amino acids: CASSPLLLAASSDTQYF. The CDR3 DNA follows: TGTGCCAGCAGCCCTCTCCTACTAGCGGCTAGCTCAGATACGCAGTATTTT. This chain connects TRBV14 to TRBJ2-3, with TRBD2 matching over 8 bases. The junction had 13 bases not matched to a gene; V was cut back by 4 bases and J by 4 bases. Per germline, CDR1 SGHDN and CDR2 FVKESK. The CDR3 length is 17 residues.

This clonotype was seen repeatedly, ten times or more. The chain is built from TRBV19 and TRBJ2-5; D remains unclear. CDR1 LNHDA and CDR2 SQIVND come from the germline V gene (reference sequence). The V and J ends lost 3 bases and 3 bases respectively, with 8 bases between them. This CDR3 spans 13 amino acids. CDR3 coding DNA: TGTGCCAGTAGTATGGGGTTGGAAGAGACCCAGTACTTC. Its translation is CASSMGLEETQYF. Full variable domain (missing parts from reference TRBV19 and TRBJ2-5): DGGITQSPKYLFRKEGQNVTLSCEQNLNHDAMYWYRQDPGQGLRLIYYSQIVNDFQKGDIAEGYSVSREKKESFPLTVTSAQKNPTAFYLCASSMGLEETQYFGPGTRLLVL.

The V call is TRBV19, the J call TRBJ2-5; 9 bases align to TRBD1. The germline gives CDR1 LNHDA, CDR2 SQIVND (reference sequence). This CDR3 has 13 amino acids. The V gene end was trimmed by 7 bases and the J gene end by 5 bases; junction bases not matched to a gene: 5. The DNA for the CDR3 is TGTGCCAGTACGGACAGGGGCGGCGAGACCCAGTACTTC. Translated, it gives CASTDRGGETQYF. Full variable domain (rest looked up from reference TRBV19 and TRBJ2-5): DGGITQSPKYLFRKEGQNVTLSCEQNLNHDAMYWYRQDPGQGLRLIYYSQIVNDFQKGDIAEGYSVSREKKESFPLTVTSAQKNPTAFYLCASTDRGGETQYFGPGTRLLVL.

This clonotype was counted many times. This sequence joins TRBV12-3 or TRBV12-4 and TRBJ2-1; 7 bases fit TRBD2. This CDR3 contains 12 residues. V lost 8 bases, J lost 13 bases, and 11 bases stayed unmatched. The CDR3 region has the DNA TGTGCCAGCTGTCTGGGAGGGCAGGTACAGTTCTTC. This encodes CASCLGGQVQFF.

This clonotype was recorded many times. The CDR3 here is CASSADTYTEAFF. DNA of the CDR3: TGTGCCAGCAGCGCGGACACTTACACTGAAGCTTTCTTT. This rearrangement joins TRBV7-9 to TRBJ1-1; tentatively, D is TRBD1 (5 bases). The CDR3 is 13 amino acids. Germline lookup yields CDR1 SEHNR and CDR2 FQNEAQ (reference sequence). Trimming took off 5 bases at V and 3 bases at J, with 10 bases between the two ends.

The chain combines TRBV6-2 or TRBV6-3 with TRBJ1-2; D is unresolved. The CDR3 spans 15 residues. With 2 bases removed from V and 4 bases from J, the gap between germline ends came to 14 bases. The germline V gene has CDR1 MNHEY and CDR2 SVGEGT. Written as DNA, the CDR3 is TGTGCCAGCAGTTACCTTCAGGATCAGACCTATGGCTACACCTTC. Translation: CASSYLQDQTYGYTF.

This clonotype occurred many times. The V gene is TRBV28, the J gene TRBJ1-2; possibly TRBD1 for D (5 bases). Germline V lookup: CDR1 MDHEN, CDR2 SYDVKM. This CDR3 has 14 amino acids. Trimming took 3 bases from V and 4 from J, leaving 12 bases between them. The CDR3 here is CASSLLGEVYGYTF. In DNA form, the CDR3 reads TGTGCCAGCAGTTTGTTGGGGGAAGTCTATGGCTACACCTTC.

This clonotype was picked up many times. The CDR3 nucleotides read TGTGCCAGCTCACCCAAGGCGGCCTATGAGCAGTTCTTC. Its protein is CASSPKAAYEQFF. The gene calls are TRBV18 and TRBJ2-1; no clear D gene. Trimming shortened V by 3 bases and J by 8 bases, and 11 bases separated the two germline ends. The CDR3 loop spans 13 amino acids. The germline gives CDR1 KGHSH, CDR2 LQKENI.

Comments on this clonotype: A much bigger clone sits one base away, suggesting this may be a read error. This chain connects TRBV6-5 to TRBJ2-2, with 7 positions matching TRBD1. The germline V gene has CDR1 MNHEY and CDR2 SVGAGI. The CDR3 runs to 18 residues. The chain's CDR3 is CAGSSRQGPTRNTGELFF. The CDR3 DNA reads TGTGCCGGCAGTTCTAGACAGGGCCCCACGAGGAACACCGGGGAGCTGTTTTTT.

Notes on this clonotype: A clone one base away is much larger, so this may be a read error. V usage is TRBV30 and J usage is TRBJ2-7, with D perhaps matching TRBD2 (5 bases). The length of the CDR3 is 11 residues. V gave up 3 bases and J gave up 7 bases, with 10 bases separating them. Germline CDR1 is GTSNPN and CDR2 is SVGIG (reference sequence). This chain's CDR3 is CAWRPRGEQYF. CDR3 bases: TGTGCCTGGAGACCCCGGGGTGAGCAGTACTTC. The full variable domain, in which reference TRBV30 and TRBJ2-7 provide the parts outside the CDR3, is SQTIHQWPATLVQPVGSPLSLECTVEGTSNPNLYWYRQAAGRGLQLLFYSVGIGQISSEVPQNLSASRPQDRQFILSSKKLLLSDSGFYLCAWRPRGEQYFGPGTRLTVT.

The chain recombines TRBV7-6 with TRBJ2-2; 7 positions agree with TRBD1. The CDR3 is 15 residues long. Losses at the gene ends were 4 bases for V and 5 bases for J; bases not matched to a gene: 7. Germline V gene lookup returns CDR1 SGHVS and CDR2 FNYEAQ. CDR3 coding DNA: TGTGCCAGCAGCTCGCCTCAGGGGGTGACCGGGGAGCTGTTTTTT. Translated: CASSSPQGVTGELFF.

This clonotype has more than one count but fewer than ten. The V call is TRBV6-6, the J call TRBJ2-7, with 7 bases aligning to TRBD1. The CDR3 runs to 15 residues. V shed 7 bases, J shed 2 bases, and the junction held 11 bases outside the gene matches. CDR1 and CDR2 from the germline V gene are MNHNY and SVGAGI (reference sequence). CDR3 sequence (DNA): TGTGCCAGCAAAAGAAGCCGGGACAGACCCTACGAGCAGTACTTC. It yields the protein CASKRSRDRPYEQYF.

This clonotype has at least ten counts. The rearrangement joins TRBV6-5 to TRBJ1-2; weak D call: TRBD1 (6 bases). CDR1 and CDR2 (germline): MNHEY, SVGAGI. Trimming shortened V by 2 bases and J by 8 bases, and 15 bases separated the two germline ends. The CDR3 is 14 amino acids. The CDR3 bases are TGTGCCAGCAGTTACATGGGACATAGGGGCGGCTACACCTTC. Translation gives CASSYMGHRGGYTF.

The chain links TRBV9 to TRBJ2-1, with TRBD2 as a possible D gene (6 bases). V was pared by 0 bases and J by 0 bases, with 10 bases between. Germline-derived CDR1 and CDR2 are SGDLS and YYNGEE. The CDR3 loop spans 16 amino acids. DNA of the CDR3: TGTGCCAGCAGCGTAGTCGGAGGGAGCTCCTACAATGAGCAGTTCTTC. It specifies CASSVVGGSSYNEQFF.

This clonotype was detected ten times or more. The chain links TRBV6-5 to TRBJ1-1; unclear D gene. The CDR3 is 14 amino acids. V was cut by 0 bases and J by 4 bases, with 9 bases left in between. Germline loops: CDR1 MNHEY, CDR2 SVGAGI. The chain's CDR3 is CASSYSYPGTEAFF. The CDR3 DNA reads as TGTGCCAGCAGTTACTCGTATCCAGGCACTGAAGCTTTCTTT.

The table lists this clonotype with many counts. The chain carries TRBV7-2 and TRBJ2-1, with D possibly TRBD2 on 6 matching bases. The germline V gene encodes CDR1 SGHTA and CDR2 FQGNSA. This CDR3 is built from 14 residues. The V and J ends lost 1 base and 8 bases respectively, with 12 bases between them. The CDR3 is CASSLEIGGYEQFF. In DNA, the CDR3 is TGTGCCAGCAGCTTAGAAATTGGGGGGTATGAGCAGTTCTTC. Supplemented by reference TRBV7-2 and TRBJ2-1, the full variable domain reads GAGVSQSPSNKVTEKGKDVELRCDPISGHTALYWYRQSLGQGLEFLIYFQGNSAPDKSGLPSDRFSAERTGGSVSTLTIQRTQQEDSAVYLCASSLEIGGYEQFFGPGTRLTVL.

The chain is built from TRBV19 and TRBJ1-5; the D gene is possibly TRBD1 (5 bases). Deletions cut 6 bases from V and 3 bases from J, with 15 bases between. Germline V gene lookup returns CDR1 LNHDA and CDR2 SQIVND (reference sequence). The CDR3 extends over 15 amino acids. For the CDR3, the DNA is TGTGCCAGTAGGGGCGGGGCGGGGTACAATCAGCCCCAGCATTTT. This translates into CASRGGAGYNQPQHF.

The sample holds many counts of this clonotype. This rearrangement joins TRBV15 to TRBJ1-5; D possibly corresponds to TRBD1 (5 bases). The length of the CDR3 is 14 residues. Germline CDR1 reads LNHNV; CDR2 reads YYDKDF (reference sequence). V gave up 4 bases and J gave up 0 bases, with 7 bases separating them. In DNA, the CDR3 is TGTGCCACCAGCAAGACAGTTAGCAATCAGCCCCAGCATTTT. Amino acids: CATSKTVSNQPQHF.

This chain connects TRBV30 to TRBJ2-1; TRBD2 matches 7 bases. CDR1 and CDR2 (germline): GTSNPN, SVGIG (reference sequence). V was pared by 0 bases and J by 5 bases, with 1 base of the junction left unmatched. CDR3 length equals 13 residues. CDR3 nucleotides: TGTGCCTGGAGTGTAGGGACTAACAATGAGCAGTTCTTC. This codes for CAWSVGTNNEQFF.

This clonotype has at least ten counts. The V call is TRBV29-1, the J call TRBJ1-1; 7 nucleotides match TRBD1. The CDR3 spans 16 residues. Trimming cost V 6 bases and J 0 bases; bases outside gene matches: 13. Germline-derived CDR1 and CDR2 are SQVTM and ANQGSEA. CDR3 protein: CSVSSPVGQMNTEAFF. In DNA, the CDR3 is TGCAGCGTCAGCTCCCCCGTGGGACAGATGAACACTGAAGCTTTCTTT.

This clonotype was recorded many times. For the CDR3, the DNA is TGCGCCAGCAGTGGACAGTCCGGGGAGCTGTTTTTT. Protein product: CASSGQSGELFF. The gene calls are TRBV4-1 and TRBJ2-2; TRBD1 is a possible D gene (6 bases). Germline loops: CDR1 MGHRA, CDR2 YSYEKL. Trimming shortened V by 6 bases and J by 6 bases, and 8 bases separated the two germline ends. The CDR3 is made up of 12 amino acids.